This passage covers 5 T cell receptor beta chains from one sample sequenced in a study of cytomegalovirus exposure and HLA in healthy donors. 13 Jbeta primers and 60 Vbeta primers were used for the PCR. Sequenced by immunoSEQ multiplex PCR; TCRdb stores in-frame clones only, minus some. In the table there are about 130,000 clones, around 72% of which are singletons. The sample comprised PBMCs. These receptors were obtained from a man aged 25-45 years in good health and CMV-seronegative.

V is TRBV28 and J is TRBJ1-2; D might be TRBD1 (6 bases). Germline lookup yields CDR1 MDHEN and CDR2 SYDVKM. The CDR3 runs 15 residues. Trimming cost V 11 bases and J 0 bases, with 19 bases left between them. The CDR3 DNA sequence: TGTGCCGAACACAGGGACGGCGAGGCTAACTATGGCTACACCTTC. This encodes CAEHRDGEANYGYTF.

This chain links TRBV6-5 with TRBJ2-7; 8 nucleotides align to TRBD1. V lost 6 bases, J lost 6 bases, and 4 bases stayed unmatched. Germline CDR1 reads MNHEY; CDR2 reads SVGAGI. The CDR3 has 12 residues. The CDR3 spells CASSRTGIEQYF. CDR3 nucleotide sequence: TGTGCCAGCAGCAGGACAGGGATCGAGCAGTACTTC.

This chain connects TRBV7-9 to TRBJ1-3; D is perhaps TRBD1 (5 bases). Germline V lookup: CDR1 SEHNR, CDR2 FQNEAQ (reference sequence). This CDR3 spans 19 amino acids. Trimming cost V 4 bases and J 0 bases, with 22 bases left between them. The CDR3 DNA reads as TGTGCCAGCAGCTCCTCTATCCCGACAGACTCCTTCTCTGGAAACACCATATATTTT. Its translation: CASSSSIPTDSFSGNTIYF. The full variable domain, completed using reference TRBV7-9 and TRBJ1-3, is DTGVSQNPRHKITKRGQNVTFRCDPISEHNRLYWYRQTLGQGPEFLTYFQNEAQLEKSRLLSDRFSAERPKGSFSTLEIQRTEQGDSAMYLCASSSSIPTDSFSGNTIYFGEGSWLTVV.

The genes are TRBV4-1 and TRBJ1-2, with 9 bases fitting TRBD1. V dropped 3 bases and J dropped 2; count of bases not matched to a gene: 4. The CDR3 is 15 amino acids. CDR1 is MGHRA and CDR2 is YSYEKL in the germline V gene. This chain's CDR3 is CASSQPGQGNYGYTF. The CDR3 DNA reads as TGCGCCAGCAGCCAGCCGGGACAGGGAAACTATGGCTACACCTTC.

The V gene is TRBV2, the J gene TRBJ2-3; 14 nucleotides agree with TRBD2. V was clipped by 6 bases and J by 0 bases; unmatched bases: 5. This CDR3 region has 17 residues. Looked up from germline, CDR1 is SNHLY and CDR2 is FYNNEI. CDR3 nucleotide sequence: TGTGCCAGCAGGGGACTAGCGGGGGCAACTAGCACAGATACGCAGTATTTT. It codes for CASRGLAGATSTDTQYF.